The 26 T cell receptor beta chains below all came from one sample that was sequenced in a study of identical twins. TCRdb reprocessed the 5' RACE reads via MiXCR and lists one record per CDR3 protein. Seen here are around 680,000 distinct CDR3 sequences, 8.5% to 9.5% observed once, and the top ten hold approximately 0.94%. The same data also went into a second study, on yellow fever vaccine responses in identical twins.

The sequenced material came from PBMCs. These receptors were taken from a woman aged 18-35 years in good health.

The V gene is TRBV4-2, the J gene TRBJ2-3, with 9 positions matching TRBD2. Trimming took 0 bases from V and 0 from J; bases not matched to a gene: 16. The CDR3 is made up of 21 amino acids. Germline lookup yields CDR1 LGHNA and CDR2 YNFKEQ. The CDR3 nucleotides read TGTGCCAGCAGCCAAGATCCTCCTAGCGGGGACCTACTCCTTAGCACAGATACGCAGTATTTT. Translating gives CASSQDPPSGDLLLSTDTQYF.

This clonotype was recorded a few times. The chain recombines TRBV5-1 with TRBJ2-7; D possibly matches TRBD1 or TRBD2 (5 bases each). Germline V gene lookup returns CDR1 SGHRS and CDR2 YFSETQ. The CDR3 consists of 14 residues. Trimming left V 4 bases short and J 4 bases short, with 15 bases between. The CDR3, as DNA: TGCGCCAGCAGCCACGCCGGGGCCCAATACGAGCAGTACTTC. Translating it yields CASSHAGAQYEQYF.

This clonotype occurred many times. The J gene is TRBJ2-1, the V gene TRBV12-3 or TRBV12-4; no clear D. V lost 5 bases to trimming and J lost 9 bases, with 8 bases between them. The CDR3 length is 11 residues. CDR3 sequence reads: CASSIHSEQFF. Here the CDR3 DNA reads TGTGCCAGCAGTATACACAGTGAGCAGTTCTTC.

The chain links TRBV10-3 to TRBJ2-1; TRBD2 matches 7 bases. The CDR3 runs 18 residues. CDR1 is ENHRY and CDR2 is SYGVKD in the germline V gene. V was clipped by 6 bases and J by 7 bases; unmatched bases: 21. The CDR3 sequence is CAIRLHLPGGGGENEQFF. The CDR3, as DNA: TGTGCCATCAGGCTACACCTCCCAGGAGGCGGGGGAGAAAATGAGCAGTTCTTC.

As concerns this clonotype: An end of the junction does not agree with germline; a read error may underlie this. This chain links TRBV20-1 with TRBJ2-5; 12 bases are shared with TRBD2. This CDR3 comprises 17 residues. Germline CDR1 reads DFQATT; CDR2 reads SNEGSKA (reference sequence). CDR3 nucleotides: TGCTGTGCTAGAGACCCTAGCGGGAGGGCCCTCATGGAGACCCAGTACTTC. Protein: CCARDPSGRALMETQYF.

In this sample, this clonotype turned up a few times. CDR3 nucleotides: TGTGCCAGCAGTTACGGGGGACAGGGGTTCTCCTACAATGAGCAGTTCTTC. Its protein is CASSYGGQGFSYNEQFF. The rearrangement uses TRBV6-2 or TRBV6-3 and TRBJ2-1, with TRBD1 matching 10 bases. Unmatched junction bases numbered 4, after V lost 2 bases and J lost 0 bases. The CDR3 has 17 residues. The germline V gene encodes CDR1 MNHEY and CDR2 SVGEGT.

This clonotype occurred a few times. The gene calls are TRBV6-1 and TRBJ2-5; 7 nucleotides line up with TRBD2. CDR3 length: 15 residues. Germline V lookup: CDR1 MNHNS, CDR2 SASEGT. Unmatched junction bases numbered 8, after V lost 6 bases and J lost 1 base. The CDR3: CASSQSGAVQETQYF. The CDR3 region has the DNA TGTGCCAGCAGCCAGAGCGGGGCGGTCCAAGAGACCCAGTACTTC.

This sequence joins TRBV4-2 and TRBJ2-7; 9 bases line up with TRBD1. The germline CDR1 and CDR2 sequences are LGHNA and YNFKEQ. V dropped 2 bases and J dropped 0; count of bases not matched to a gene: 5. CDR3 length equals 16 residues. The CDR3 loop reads CASSQITGGASYEQYF. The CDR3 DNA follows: TGTGCCAGCAGCCAAATTACAGGGGGCGCCTCCTACGAGCAGTACTTC.

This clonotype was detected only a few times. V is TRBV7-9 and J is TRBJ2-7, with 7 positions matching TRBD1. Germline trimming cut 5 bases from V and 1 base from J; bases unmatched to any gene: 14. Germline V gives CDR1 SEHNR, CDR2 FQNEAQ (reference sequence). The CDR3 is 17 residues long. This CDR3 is CASSRIRQGFQSYEQYF. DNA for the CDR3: TGTGCCAGCAGCCGAATCCGACAGGGCTTCCAATCCTACGAGCAGTACTTC.

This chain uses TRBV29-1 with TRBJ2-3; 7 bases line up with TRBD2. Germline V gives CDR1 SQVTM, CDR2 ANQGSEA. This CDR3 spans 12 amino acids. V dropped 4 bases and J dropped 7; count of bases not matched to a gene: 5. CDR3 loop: CSVVGREYTQYF. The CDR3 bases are TGCAGCGTTGTTGGGCGGGAGTATACGCAGTATTTT.

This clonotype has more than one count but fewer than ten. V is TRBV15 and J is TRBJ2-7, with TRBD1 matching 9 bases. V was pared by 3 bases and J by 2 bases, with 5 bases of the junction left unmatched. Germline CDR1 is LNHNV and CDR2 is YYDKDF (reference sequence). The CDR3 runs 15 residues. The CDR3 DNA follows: TGTGCCACCAGCAGGCGACAGGGGGTTGCCTACGAGCAGTACTTC. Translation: CATSRRQGVAYEQYF. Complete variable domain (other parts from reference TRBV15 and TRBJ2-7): DAMVIQNPRYQVTQFGKPVTLSCSQTLNHNVMYWYQQKSSQAPKLLFHYYDKDFNNEADTPDNFQSRRPNTSFCFLDIRSPGLGDTAMYLCATSRRQGVAYEQYFGPGTRLTVT.

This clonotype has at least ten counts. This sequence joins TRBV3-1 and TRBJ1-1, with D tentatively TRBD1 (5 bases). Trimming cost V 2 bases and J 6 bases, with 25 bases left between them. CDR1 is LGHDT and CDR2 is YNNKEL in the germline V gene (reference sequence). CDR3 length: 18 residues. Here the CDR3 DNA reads TGTGCCAGCAGCCAACCCTCCGAGGAGCTGGCAGGGTTCGCTGAAGCTTTCTTT. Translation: CASSQPSEELAGFAEAFF.

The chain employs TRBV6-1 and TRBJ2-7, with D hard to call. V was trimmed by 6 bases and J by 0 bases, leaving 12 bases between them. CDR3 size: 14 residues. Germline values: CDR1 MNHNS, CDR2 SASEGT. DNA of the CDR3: TGTGCCAGCAGGGTTACCGGTAGCTCCTACGAGCAGTACTTC. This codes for CASRVTGSSYEQYF.

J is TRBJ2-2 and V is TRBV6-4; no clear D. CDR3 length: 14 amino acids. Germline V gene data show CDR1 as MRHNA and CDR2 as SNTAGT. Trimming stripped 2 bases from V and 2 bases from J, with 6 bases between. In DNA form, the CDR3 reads TGTGCCAGCAGTGACCCCGGAAACACCGGGGAGCTGTTTTTT. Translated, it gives CASSDPGNTGELFF.

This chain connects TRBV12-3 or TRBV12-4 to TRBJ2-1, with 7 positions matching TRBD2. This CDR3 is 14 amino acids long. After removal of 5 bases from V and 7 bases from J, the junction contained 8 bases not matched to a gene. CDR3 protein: CASSILPSGNEQFF. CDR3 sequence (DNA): TGTGCCAGCAGTATATTACCTAGCGGTAATGAGCAGTTCTTC.

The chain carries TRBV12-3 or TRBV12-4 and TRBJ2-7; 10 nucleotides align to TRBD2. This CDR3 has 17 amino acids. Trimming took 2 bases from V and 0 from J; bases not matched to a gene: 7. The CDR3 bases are TGTGCCAGCAGTTTAAGGCTAGCGGGAGACCGCTCCTACGAGCAGTACTTC. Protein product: CASSLRLAGDRSYEQYF.

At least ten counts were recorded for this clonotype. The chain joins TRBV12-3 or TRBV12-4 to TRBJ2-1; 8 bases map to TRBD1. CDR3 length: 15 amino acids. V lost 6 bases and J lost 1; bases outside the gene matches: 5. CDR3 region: CASSRGTGSYNEQFF. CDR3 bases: TGTGCCAGCAGCCGTGGGACAGGTTCCTACAATGAGCAGTTCTTC.

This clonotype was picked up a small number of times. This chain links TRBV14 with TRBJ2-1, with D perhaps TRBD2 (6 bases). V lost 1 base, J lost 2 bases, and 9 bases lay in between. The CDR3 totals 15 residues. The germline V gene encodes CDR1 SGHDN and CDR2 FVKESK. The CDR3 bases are TGTGCCAGCAGCCAAGGGACTACCCCCTACAATGAGCAGTTCTTC. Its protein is CASSQGTTPYNEQFF.

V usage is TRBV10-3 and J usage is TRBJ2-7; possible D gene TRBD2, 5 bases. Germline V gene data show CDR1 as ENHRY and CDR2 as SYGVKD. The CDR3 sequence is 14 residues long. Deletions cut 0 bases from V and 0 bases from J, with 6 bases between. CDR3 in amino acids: CAISESRDSYEQYF. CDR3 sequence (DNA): TGTGCCATCAGTGAGTCGAGGGACTCCTACGAGCAGTACTTC.

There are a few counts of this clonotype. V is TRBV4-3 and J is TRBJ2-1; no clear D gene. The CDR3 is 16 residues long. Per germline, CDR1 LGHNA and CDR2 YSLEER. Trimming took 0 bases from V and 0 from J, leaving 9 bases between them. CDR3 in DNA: TGCGCCAGCAGCCAAGATTACGCAAGCTCCTACAATGAGCAGTTCTTC. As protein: CASSQDYASSYNEQFF.

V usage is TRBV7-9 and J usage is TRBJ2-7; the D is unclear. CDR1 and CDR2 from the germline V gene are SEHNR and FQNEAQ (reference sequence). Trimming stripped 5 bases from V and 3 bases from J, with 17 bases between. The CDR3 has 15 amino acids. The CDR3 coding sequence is TGTGCCAGCAGCCCCCGAGCCCCCCAAATCTACGAGCAGTACTTC. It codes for CASSPRAPQIYEQYF.

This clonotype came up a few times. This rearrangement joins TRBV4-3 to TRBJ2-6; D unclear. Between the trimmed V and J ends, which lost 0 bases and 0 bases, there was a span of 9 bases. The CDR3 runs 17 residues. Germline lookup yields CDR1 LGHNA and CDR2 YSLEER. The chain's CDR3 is CASSQDGDGSGANVLTF. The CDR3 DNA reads TGCGCCAGCAGCCAAGATGGCGATGGCTCTGGGGCCAACGTCCTGACTTTC.

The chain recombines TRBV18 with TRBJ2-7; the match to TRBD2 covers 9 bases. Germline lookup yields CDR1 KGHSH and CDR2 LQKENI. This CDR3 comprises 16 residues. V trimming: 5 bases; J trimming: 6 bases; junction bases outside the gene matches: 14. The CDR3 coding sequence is TGTGCCAGCTCATCTCCGGAGCGGGGGGTTCTTCTCGAGCAGTACTTC. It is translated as CASSSPERGVLLEQYF.

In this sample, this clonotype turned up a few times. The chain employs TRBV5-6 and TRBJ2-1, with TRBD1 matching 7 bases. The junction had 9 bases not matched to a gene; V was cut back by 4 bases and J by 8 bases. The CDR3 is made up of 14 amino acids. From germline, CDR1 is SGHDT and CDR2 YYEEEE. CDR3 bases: TGTGCCAGCAGCAGTGGACAGGTGGGCGATGAGCAGTTCTTC. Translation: CASSSGQVGDEQFF.

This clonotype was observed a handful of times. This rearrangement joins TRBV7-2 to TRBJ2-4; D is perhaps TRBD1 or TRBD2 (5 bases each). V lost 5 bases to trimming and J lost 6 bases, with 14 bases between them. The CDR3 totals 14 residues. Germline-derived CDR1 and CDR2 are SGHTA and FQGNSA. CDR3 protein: CASSRGPSGNIQYF. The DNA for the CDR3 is TGTGCCAGCAGCCGGGGCCCCTCAGGAAACATTCAGTACTTC.

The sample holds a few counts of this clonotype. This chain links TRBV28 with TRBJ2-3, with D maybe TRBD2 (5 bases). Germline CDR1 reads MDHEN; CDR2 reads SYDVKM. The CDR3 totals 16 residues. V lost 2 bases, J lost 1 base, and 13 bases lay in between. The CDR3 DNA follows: TGTGCCAGCAGTTTAGTGGAACTCGGGGGCACAGATACGCAGTATTTT. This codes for CASSLVELGGTDTQYF.